Listed here are 27 T cell receptor beta chains from one sample, sequenced in a study of graft-versus-host responses after intestinal transplantation. These receptors lack a known antigen. TCRdb's table, derived via immunoSEQ multiplex PCR, lists solely in-frame clones and lacks some. The sample holds about 92,000 clones, 80% to 95% seen once. The specimen comprised unstimulated CD8+ T cells sorted from spleen or lymph node cells, sampled before intestinal transplant. The receptor set was obtained from a human donor who received an intestinal transplant.

The table lists this clone with a few counts. The chain is built from TRBV4-1 and TRBJ2-5; tentatively, D is TRBD1 (6 bases). From germline, CDR1 is MGHRA and CDR2 YSYEKL. Trimming shortened V by 0 bases and J by 2 bases, and 16 bases separated the two germline ends. The CDR3 contains 17 residues. The CDR3 loop is CASSQDRWTRGQETQYF. CDR3 nucleotides: TGCGCCAGCAGCCAAGATCGGTGGACGAGGGGGCAAGAGACCCAGTACTTC.

About this clone: Other nucleotide sequences in the sample specify the same CDR3. The CDR3 bases are TGTGCCAGCAGTTTAACAGGGGGGTCCTACGAGCAGTACTTC. Its protein is CASSLTGGSYEQYF. The chain is built from TRBV27 and TRBJ2-7; TRBD1 aligns across 8 bases. Germline CDR1 reads MNHEY; CDR2 reads SMNVEV (reference sequence). J gave up 1 base and V 2 bases, and 1 base lay outside the gene matches. CDR3 length: 14 residues.

This clone was counted between two and nine times. The chain combines TRBV6-5 with TRBJ2-7; 8 bases map to TRBD1. The CDR3 is 16 residues long. Germline lookup yields CDR1 MNHEY and CDR2 SVGAGI. V lost 2 bases to trimming and J lost 2 bases; unmatched junction nucleotides: 8. The CDR3 region has the DNA TGTGCCAGCAGTTACAGACAGGGGATCGGGCCCTACGAGCAGTACTTC. This codes for CASSYRQGIGPYEQYF.

As concerns this clone: At the DNA level, this CDR3 is encoded by other sequences in the same sample as well. J is TRBJ2-7 and V is TRBV4-1; tentative D call: TRBD1 (6 bases). Germline assignment: CDR1 MGHRA and CDR2 YSYEKL. The CDR3 sequence is 13 residues long. Trimming removed 0 bases from V and 4 bases from J, with 7 bases in between. Written as DNA, the CDR3 is TGCGCCAGCAGCCAAGATCAGGGGTACGAGCAGTACTTC. Translating it yields CASSQDQGYEQYF.

In its sample, this clone was seen once. This rearrangement joins TRBV6-5 to TRBJ1-2; D is undetermined. The germline V and J ends were trimmed by 5 bases and 8 bases, with 15 bases remaining between them. The CDR3 runs to 13 residues. CDR1 and CDR2 (germline): MNHEY, SVGAGI. CDR3 protein: CASSEDSGSGYTF. Here the CDR3 DNA reads TGTGCCAGCAGTGAAGATTCGGGGAGCGGCTACACCTTC.

This chain connects TRBV5-6 to TRBJ2-7; possible D gene TRBD1, 6 bases. The CDR3 loop spans 13 amino acids. CDR1 is SGHDT, CDR2 YYEEEE, per germline. Trimming shortened V by 3 bases and J by 6 bases, and 13 bases separated the two germline ends. The CDR3 sequence: CASSYRDTGEQYF. Here the CDR3 DNA reads TGTGCCAGCAGCTATCGGGACACCGGCGAGCAGTACTTC.

V and J are TRBV14 and TRBJ1-1, with D perhaps matching TRBD1 (5 bases). V was trimmed by 6 bases and J by 1 base, leaving 12 bases between them. Germline CDR1 is SGHDN and CDR2 is FVKESK. This CDR3 region has 14 residues. CDR3 loop: CASSPGPTNTEAFF. DNA for the CDR3: TGTGCCAGCAGTCCGGGACCCACGAACACTGAAGCTTTCTTT. Filled out from reference TRBV14 and TRBJ1-1, the complete variable domain reads EAGVTQFPSHSVIEKGQTVTLRCDPISGHDNLYWYRRVMGKEIKFLLHFVKESKQDESGMPNNRFLAERTGGTYSTLKVQPAELEDSGVYFCASSPGPTNTEAFFGQGTRLTVV.

The chain combines TRBV6-1 with TRBJ2-7; 11 bases fit TRBD2. Germline V lookup: CDR1 MNHNS, CDR2 SASEGT. The CDR3 consists of 14 residues. V shed 4 bases and J 3 bases; nucleotides not matched to a gene: 2. CDR3 DNA: TGTGCCAGCAGTGGAGGGACTAGCGGCTACGAGCAGTACTTC. It is translated as CASSGGTSGYEQYF.

The chain couples TRBV6-5 to TRBJ2-7; no clear D gene. This CDR3 region has 13 residues. V dropped 8 bases and J dropped 2 bases, with 13 bases sitting between them. CDR1 and CDR2 (germline): MNHEY, SVGAGI. The CDR3 DNA reads TGTGCCAGCTCTGTCGGGCCCACCTACGAGCAGTACTTC. Translated: CASSVGPTYEQYF.

The V call is TRBV29-1, the J call TRBJ2-7, with TRBD1 matching over 7 bases. The CDR3 runs 13 residues. From germline, CDR1 is SQVTM and CDR2 ANQGSEA. V shed 7 bases and J 2 bases; nucleotides not matched to a gene: 8. The CDR3 is CSALQGQAYEQYF. The CDR3 bases are TGCAGCGCCCTACAGGGGCAGGCCTACGAGCAGTACTTC.

The rearrangement uses TRBV27 and TRBJ1-2, with D unclear. This CDR3 contains 13 residues. The V and J ends lost 3 bases and 2 bases respectively, with 7 bases between them. Germline V lookup: CDR1 MNHEY, CDR2 SMNVEV (reference sequence). CDR3 sequence: CASSFGQNYGYTF. DNA for the CDR3: TGTGCCAGCAGTTTTGGGCAGAACTATGGCTACACCTTC.

This chain joins TRBV11-2 and TRBJ2-7, with D perhaps matching TRBD2 (7 bases). There are 18 residues in the CDR3. V gave up 4 bases and J gave up 1 base, with 23 bases separating them. From germline, CDR1 is SGHAT and CDR2 FQNNGV. The CDR3 DNA is TGTGCCAGCAGCTCCCATGGGGGGCTAGCGGACCCTTCCTACGAGCAGTACTTC. Translating it yields CASSSHGGLADPSYEQYF.

Regarding this clone: Germline is not matched at one junction end, which may reflect a read error. The rearrangement links TRBV29-1 to TRBJ1-2, with 10 bases that match TRBD1. Germline V lookup: CDR1 SQVTM, CDR2 ANQGSEA. CDR3 length equals 15 residues. CDR3 sequence reads: CSFDRGRGATEGYTF. The CDR3 nucleotides are TGCAGCTTTGACAGGGGGCGCGGGGCTACCGAGGGCTACACCTTC. Full variable domain (outside the CDR3, taken from reference TRBV29-1 and TRBJ1-2): SAVISQKPSRDICQRGTSLTIQCQVDSQVTMMFWYRQQPGQSLTLIATANQGSEATYESGFVIDKFPISRPNLTFSTLTVSNMSPEDSSIYLCSFDRGRGATEGYTFGSGTRLTVV.

V is TRBV19 and J is TRBJ1-3; D not certain. The CDR3 spans 14 residues. CDR1 LNHDA and CDR2 SQIVND come from the germline V gene (reference sequence). Between the trimmed V and J ends, which lost 6 bases and 7 bases, there was a span of 16 bases. The CDR3: CASSRPGPWNTIYF. In DNA form, the CDR3 reads TGTGCCAGTAGCCGGCCGGGTCCGTGGAACACCATATATTTT. The full variable domain, with the rest looked up from reference TRBV19 and TRBJ1-3, is DGGITQSPKYLFRKEGQNVTLSCEQNLNHDAMYWYRQDPGQGLRLIYYSQIVNDFQKGDIAEGYSVSREKKESFPLTVTSAQKNPTAFYLCASSRPGPWNTIYFGEGSWLTVV.

V gene TRBV9 combines with J gene TRBJ2-5; D ambiguous. Per germline, CDR1 SGDLS and CDR2 YYNGEE. The V and J ends lost 4 bases and 3 bases respectively, with 16 bases between them. CDR3 length: 15 residues. As DNA, the CDR3 is TGTGCCAGCAGCCAATACGGACGGGCGGAAGAGACCCAGTACTTC. Its protein is CASSQYGRAEETQYF.

V and J are TRBV6-5 and TRBJ1-2; 8 bases align to TRBD1. CDR1 MNHEY and CDR2 SVGAGI come from the germline V gene. This CDR3 is built from 15 residues. V gave up 6 bases and J gave up 1 base; unmatched junction bases: 7. The CDR3 spells CASSPSGGGNYGYTF. The CDR3 coding sequence is TGTGCCAGCAGCCCTTCAGGGGGCGGTAACTATGGCTACACCTTC.

The V gene is TRBV6-1, the J gene TRBJ2-1; D not resolved. CDR1 and CDR2 from the germline V gene are MNHNS and SASEGT. This CDR3 region has 11 residues. V was trimmed by 6 bases and J by 7 bases, leaving 7 bases between them. DNA for the CDR3: TGTGCCAGCAGCGGGTGGAATGAGCAGTTCTTC. Its translation is CASSGWNEQFF.

Only one count was recorded for this clone. V and J are TRBV6-5 and TRBJ2-7, with 14 bases that match TRBD2. The CDR3 spans 15 residues. The germline CDR1 and CDR2 sequences are MNHEY and SVGAGI. Trimming removed 4 bases from V and 2 bases from J; junction bases left unmatched: 1. This CDR3 reads CASSWGLAGAYEQYF. The CDR3 DNA reads as TGTGCCAGCAGTTGGGGACTAGCGGGGGCCTACGAGCAGTACTTC.

V is TRBV13 and J is TRBJ2-7; tentatively, D is TRBD1 (5 bases). Trimming removed 2 bases at V and 2 bases at J, with 7 bases between. Germline assignment: CDR1 PRHDT and CDR2 FYEKMQ (reference sequence). The CDR3 covers 13 residues. The CDR3 DNA reads as TGTGCCAGCAGCTTACGACAGACCTACGAGCAGTACTTC. It specifies CASSLRQTYEQYF.

This CDR3 reads CASSLIAGSPGELFF. The CDR3 bases are TGTGCCAGCAGCTTAATAGCGGGAAGTCCCGGGGAGCTGTTTTTT. The rearrangement uses TRBV7-3 and TRBJ2-2; 8 bases line up with TRBD2. Germline V lookup: CDR1 SGHTA, CDR2 FQGTGA. CDR3 length: 15 amino acids. The V and J ends lost 1 base and 6 bases, in that order; junction bases with no gene match: 4. The whole variable domain, filled in from reference TRBV7-3 and TRBJ2-2, reads GAGVSQTPSNKVTEKGKYVELRCDPISGHTALYWYRQSLGQGPEFLIYFQGTGAADDSGLPNDRFFAVRPEGSVSTLKIQRTERGDSAVYLCASSLIAGSPGELFFGEGSRLTVL.

The chain uses TRBV6-5 and TRBJ1-5; 7 bases line up with TRBD1. Germline CDR1 and CDR2: MNHEY and SVGAGI. V shed 8 bases, J shed 5 bases, and the junction held 9 bases outside the gene matches. The CDR3 is 14 residues long. CDR3 bases: TGTGCCAGCCCAAGACAGGGAAGATATCAGCCCCAGCATTTT. Its protein is CASPRQGRYQPQHF.

The rearrangement links TRBV5-5 to TRBJ2-1; D is unclear. CDR1 and CDR2 from the germline V gene are SGHKS and YYEKEE (reference sequence). The CDR3 is 13 amino acids. Between the trimmed V and J ends, which lost 2 bases and 5 bases, there was a span of 8 bases. CDR3 loop: CASSFHSDNEQFF. For the CDR3, the DNA is TGTGCCAGCAGCTTCCACAGTGACAATGAGCAGTTCTTC.

This chain links TRBV2 with TRBJ2-6; D is unresolved. The CDR3 has 13 residues. Trimming took off 6 bases at V and 0 bases at J, with 3 bases between the two ends. Germline V gene sequence: CDR1 SNHLY, CDR2 FYNNEI. Here the CDR3 reads CASRASGANVLTF. For the CDR3, the DNA is TGTGCCAGCAGGGCCTCTGGGGCCAACGTCCTGACTTTC. Combining the CDR3 with reference TRBV2 and TRBJ2-6 gives the whole variable domain EPEVTQTPSHQVTQMGQEVILRCVPISNHLYFYWYRQILGQKVEFLVSFYNNEISEKSEIFDDQFSVERPDGSNFTLKIRSTKLEDSAMYFCASRASGANVLTFGAGSRLTVL.

The rearrangement links TRBV7-9 to TRBJ2-3; D is ambiguous. This CDR3 contains 14 residues. Trimming cost V 3 bases and J 2 bases, with 9 bases left between them. Germline V gives CDR1 SEHNR, CDR2 FQNEAQ (reference sequence). This CDR3 reads CASSFDENTDTQYF. In DNA form, the CDR3 reads TGTGCCAGCAGCTTCGACGAAAACACAGATACGCAGTATTTT.

The chain combines TRBV6-5 with TRBJ1-2; D gene unclear. The CDR3 length is 13 residues. The germline V gene encodes CDR1 MNHEY and CDR2 SVGAGI. V shed 6 bases and J shed 0 bases, with 8 bases lying between them. CDR3 loop: CASSPDSNYGYTF. The CDR3 DNA sequence: TGTGCCAGCAGCCCGGATTCTAACTATGGCTACACCTTC.

Concerning this clone: In the same sample, other DNA sequences code for this CDR3. The chain has TRBV19 and TRBJ2-1; 7 bases agree with TRBD2. The CDR3 is 14 residues long. CDR1 is LNHDA and CDR2 is SQIVND in the germline V gene (reference sequence). V trimming: 4 bases; J trimming: 10 bases; junction bases outside the gene matches: 10. For the CDR3, the DNA is TGTGCCAGTAGTACCTCAGGACTAGTCAACGAGCAGTTCTTC. It yields the protein CASSTSGLVNEQFF. The variable domain in full, with the rest retrieved from reference TRBV19 and TRBJ2-1, is DGGITQSPKYLFRKEGQNVTLSCEQNLNHDAMYWYRQDPGQGLRLIYYSQIVNDFQKGDIAEGYSVSREKKESFPLTVTSAQKNPTAFYLCASSTSGLVNEQFFGPGTRLTVL.

The CDR3 loop is CASSVPPRGAKFF. The CDR3 DNA reads TGTGCCAGCAGCGTACCCCCGAGGGGGGCGAAGTTCTTT. The J gene is TRBJ1-1, the V gene TRBV9; maybe TRBD1 (6 bases). CDR1 and CDR2 (germline): SGDLS, YYNGEE. The CDR3 has 13 residues. V dropped 1 base and J dropped 14 bases, with 18 bases sitting between them.